This entry lists 21 T cell receptor beta chains sequenced from one sample in a study of shared clonotypes between healthy human individuals (TCRdb year 2020). The library was produced with the immunoSEQ multiplex PCR assay. TCRdb's version of the immuneACCESS table is confined to in-frame rearrangements and falls short of the full clone set. An unresolved V gene accounts for under half of the shortfall where checked; the remainder is of unknown origin. This sample comprises around 2,000,000 clones, roughly 91% of them detected only once. The leading ten clones occupy approximately 1.7% of the sample. CD8 naive samples were obtained by positive selection for CCR7 among CD45RO-negative cells, yielding a CD45RA+CCR7+ population from which TemRA cells were excluded. The sample consisted of naive CD8+ T cells from PBMCs. The cell subset or site label here, explained by the study, means: CD45RA+CCR7+. These receptors came from a man between 18 and 35 years old in good health. Some clones in this sample may be carry-over from other donors' samples.

This rearrangement joins TRBV15 to TRBJ2-7, with no clear D. Germline V gene lookup returns CDR1 LNHNV and CDR2 YYDKDF (reference sequence). The CDR3 is 12 amino acids. V dropped 1 base and J dropped 6 bases, with 7 bases sitting between them. The CDR3 spells CATSRVNSEQYF. CDR3 coding DNA: TGTGCCACCAGCAGAGTCAACAGCGAGCAGTACTTC.

The gene calls are TRBV19 and TRBJ1-2; D unclear. V dropped 7 bases and J dropped 2 bases, with 17 bases sitting between them. Germline V gene lookup returns CDR1 LNHDA and CDR2 SQIVND (reference sequence). The CDR3 totals 15 residues. CDR3 amino acids: CASTGPHEGNYGYTF. CDR3 coding DNA: TGTGCCAGTACCGGGCCCCACGAGGGCAACTATGGCTACACCTTC.

The gene calls are TRBV15 and TRBJ1-1; D gene uncertain. Germline CDR1 reads LNHNV; CDR2 reads YYDKDF (reference sequence). Deletions cut 3 bases from V and 4 bases from J, with 9 bases between. CDR3 length: 13 residues. CDR3 amino acids: CATSSREITEAFF. CDR3 sequence (DNA): TGTGCCACCAGCAGCCGGGAGATCACTGAAGCTTTCTTT. The variable domain in full, with the rest retrieved from reference TRBV15 and TRBJ1-1, is DAMVIQNPRYQVTQFGKPVTLSCSQTLNHNVMYWYQQKSSQAPKLLFHYYDKDFNNEADTPDNFQSRRPNTSFCFLDIRSPGLGDTAMYLCATSSREITEAFFGQGTRLTVV.

This rearrangement joins TRBV30 to TRBJ1-3, with 8 nucleotides matching TRBD1. V was pared by 3 bases and J by 7 bases, with 5 bases of the junction left unmatched. Germline lookup yields CDR1 GTSNPN and CDR2 SVGIG (reference sequence). This CDR3 has 13 amino acids. The CDR3: CAWRETGENTIYF. The DNA for the CDR3 is TGTGCCTGGAGGGAGACAGGGGAGAACACCATATATTTT.

This clone occurred once. The sample contains more than one DNA sequence encoding this CDR3. The J gene is TRBJ1-2, the V gene TRBV29-1, with a possible D match to TRBD1 (5 bases). Germline assignment: CDR1 SQVTM and CDR2 ANQGSEA. V dropped 0 bases and J dropped 4 bases, with 15 bases sitting between them. This CDR3 comprises 15 residues. CDR3 DNA: TGCAGCGTTGAAGATACCCTCCCTACAGGCTATGGCTACACCTTC. It yields the protein CSVEDTLPTGYGYTF. Looking up the rest from reference TRBV29-1 and TRBJ1-2 gives the full variable domain: SAVISQKPSRDICQRGTSLTIQCQVDSQVTMMFWYRQQPGQSLTLIATANQGSEATYESGFVIDKFPISRPNLTFSTLTVSNMSPEDSSIYLCSVEDTLPTGYGYTFGSGTRLTVV.

This chain joins TRBV27 and TRBJ2-7, with unresolved D. CDR1 is MNHEY, CDR2 SMNVEV, per germline (reference sequence). The germline V and J ends were trimmed by 6 bases and 0 bases, with 15 bases remaining between them. The CDR3 is 15 residues long. The CDR3 here is CASSSMAYSSYEQYF. CDR3 DNA sequence: TGTGCCAGCAGCTCAATGGCTTATAGCTCCTACGAGCAGTACTTC.

The chain combines TRBV28 with TRBJ2-7; 11 nucleotides agree with TRBD2. This CDR3 comprises 14 residues. The trim removed 8 bases at V and 7 bases at J, leaving 10 bases unmatched. CDR1 and CDR2 (germline): MDHEN, SYDVKM. The CDR3 here is CASGGLADIYEQYF. The CDR3 DNA reads TGTGCCAGCGGGGGACTAGCGGACATTTATGAGCAGTACTTC.

The genes are TRBV6-4 and TRBJ2-1, with 7 bases identical to TRBD2. The V segment lost 6 bases and the J segment 6 bases; nucleotides outside the gene matches: 14. Looked up from germline, CDR1 is MRHNA and CDR2 is SNTAGT. This CDR3 contains 16 residues. The CDR3 DNA reads TGTGCCAGCAGCGCTGGCCCGGGAGCGGGAACCAATGAGCAGTTCTTC. This gives the protein CASSAGPGAGTNEQFF.

The chain couples TRBV12-5 to TRBJ2-1; D remains unclear. Trimming shortened V by 1 base and J by 13 bases, and 17 bases separated the two germline ends. Germline CDR1 is LGHNT and CDR2 is FRNRAP. This CDR3 contains 14 residues. CDR3 nucleotide sequence: TGTGCTAGTGGTTTGGATATCCAACCCGACTTTCAGTTCTTC. It translates to CASGLDIQPDFQFF.

The rearrangement uses TRBV5-6 and TRBJ2-7, with 11 bases aligning to TRBD2. CDR3 size: 15 residues. Trimming cost V 4 bases and J 5 bases; bases outside gene matches: 8. The germline V gene has CDR1 SGHDT and CDR2 YYEEEE. This CDR3 reads CASSLSSGRIHEQYF. The CDR3, as DNA: TGTGCCAGCAGCCTTTCTAGCGGGAGGATCCACGAGCAGTACTTC.

The chain couples TRBV27 to TRBJ2-3; 8 bases are a match to TRBD1. CDR3 length: 15 residues. Looked up from germline, CDR1 is MNHEY and CDR2 is SMNVEV (reference sequence). V was pared by 2 bases and J by 2 bases, with 3 bases of the junction left unmatched. CDR3 bases: TGTGCCAGCAGTTTAAAACAGGGGGTCACAGATACGCAGTATTTT. As protein: CASSLKQGVTDTQYF.

The CDR3 is CASSEGPDLSDQETQYF. The CDR3 nucleotides are TGTGCCAGCAGTGAAGGACCGGATCTGAGCGATCAAGAGACCCAGTACTTC. The chain joins TRBV2 to TRBJ2-5; the D is unclear. CDR1 and CDR2 from the germline V gene are SNHLY and FYNNEI. CDR3 length equals 17 residues. V lost 1 base and J 2 bases, leaving 17 bases between the germline ends.

In the case of this clone: The sample carries other DNA sequences with the same CDR3. This rearrangement joins TRBV27 to TRBJ1-5; D is undetermined. The ends were cut back, 2 bases at V and 3 bases at J, with 8 bases in the middle. The CDR3 consists of 14 residues. Per germline, CDR1 MNHEY and CDR2 SMNVEV (reference sequence). The DNA of the CDR3 is TGTGCCAGCAGTTTAGGCAGGTACAATCAGCCCCAGCATTTT. Its protein product is CASSLGRYNQPQHF.

A note on this clone: A much larger clone lies a single base off, so this may be a read error. Different DNA sequences within this sample yield the same CDR3. The rearrangement joins TRBV28 to TRBJ2-7; D not certain. Germline assignment: CDR1 MDHEN and CDR2 SYDVKM. V lost 4 bases and J 3 bases, leaving 4 bases between the germline ends. CDR3 length: 11 residues. In DNA, the CDR3 is TGTGCCAGCAGTTCCTACTACGAGCAGTACTTC. This gives the protein CASSSYYEQYF.

V usage is TRBV4-2 and J usage is TRBJ1-1, with no clear D. The CDR3 extends over 13 amino acids. Between the trimmed V and J ends, which lost 1 base and 5 bases, there was a span of 8 bases. Germline CDR1 and CDR2: LGHNA and YNFKEQ. This CDR3 reads CASSQARRTEAFF. CDR3 coding DNA: TGTGCCAGCAGCCAAGCTCGCAGGACTGAAGCTTTCTTT.

The CDR3 loop is CASVRTSSYNEQFF. The CDR3 DNA sequence: TGTGCCAGCGTGAGAACTAGCTCCTACAATGAGCAGTTCTTC. The chain combines TRBV9 with TRBJ2-1; D may be TRBD2 (5 bases). CDR1 is SGDLS, CDR2 YYNGEE, per germline. The V and J ends lost 7 bases and 0 bases respectively, with 11 bases between them. The CDR3 consists of 14 residues.

The V and J genes are TRBV4-3 and TRBJ2-5; D unresolved. V was clipped by 0 bases and J by 7 bases, with 15 bases between them. This CDR3 is built from 15 residues. Germline-derived CDR1 and CDR2 are LGHNA and YSLEER. DNA for the CDR3: TGCGCCAGCAGCCAAGATCGCAGGTTTGATGGGACCCAGTACTTC. Encoded protein: CASSQDRRFDGTQYF.

The chain couples TRBV28 to TRBJ2-1, with 9 bases matching TRBD1. V dropped 5 bases and J dropped 4; count of bases not matched to a gene: 6. The CDR3 is 15 amino acids. From germline, CDR1 is MDHEN and CDR2 SYDVKM. Written as DNA, the CDR3 is TGTGCCAGCAGTCTCCCGGACAGGGGATACAATGAGCAGTTCTTC. Encoded protein: CASSLPDRGYNEQFF.

V gene TRBV2 combines with J gene TRBJ2-7; TRBD2 is a possible D gene (5 bases). V lost 7 bases and J lost 1, with 14 bases in between. This CDR3 region has 14 residues. CDR1 is SNHLY and CDR2 is FYNNEI in the germline V gene. The CDR3, as DNA: TGTGCCAGCATACCGGGGTGGCGGTCCTACGAGCAGTACTTC. Translating it yields CASIPGWRSYEQYF.

This chain joins TRBV6-5 and TRBJ1-2; the match to TRBD1 covers 7 bases. With V trimmed by 0 bases and J by 5 bases, 0 bases remained unmatched. The CDR3 runs 13 residues. In germline, CDR1 is MNHEY, CDR2 SVGAGI. DNA of the CDR3: TGTGCCAGCAGTTACTCGGGACAGTATGGCTACACCTTC. This translates into CASSYSGQYGYTF.

The chain uses TRBV4-2 and TRBJ2-5; 8 bases agree with TRBD1. The CDR3 has 16 amino acids. The trim removed 1 base at V and 5 bases at J, leaving 9 bases unmatched. The germline V gene has CDR1 LGHNA and CDR2 YNFKEQ. In nucleotides, the CDR3 is TGTGCCAGCAGCCAAGCGGACAGGGTAAACAAGGAGACCCAGTACTTC. This encodes CASSQADRVNKETQYF.